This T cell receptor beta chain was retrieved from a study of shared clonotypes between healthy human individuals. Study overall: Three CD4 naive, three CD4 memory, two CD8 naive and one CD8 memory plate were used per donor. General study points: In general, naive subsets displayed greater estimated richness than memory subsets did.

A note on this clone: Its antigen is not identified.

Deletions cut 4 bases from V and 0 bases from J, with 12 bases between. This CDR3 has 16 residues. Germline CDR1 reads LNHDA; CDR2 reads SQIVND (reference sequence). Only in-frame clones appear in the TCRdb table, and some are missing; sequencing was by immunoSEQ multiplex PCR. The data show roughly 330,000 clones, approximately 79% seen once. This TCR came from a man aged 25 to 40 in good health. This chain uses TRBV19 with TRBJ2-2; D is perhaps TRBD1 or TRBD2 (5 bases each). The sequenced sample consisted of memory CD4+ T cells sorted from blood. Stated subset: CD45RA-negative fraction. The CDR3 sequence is CASSTAQGANTGELFF. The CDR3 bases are TGTGCCAGTAGTACCGCGCAGGGAGCGAACACCGGGGAGCTGTTTTTT.